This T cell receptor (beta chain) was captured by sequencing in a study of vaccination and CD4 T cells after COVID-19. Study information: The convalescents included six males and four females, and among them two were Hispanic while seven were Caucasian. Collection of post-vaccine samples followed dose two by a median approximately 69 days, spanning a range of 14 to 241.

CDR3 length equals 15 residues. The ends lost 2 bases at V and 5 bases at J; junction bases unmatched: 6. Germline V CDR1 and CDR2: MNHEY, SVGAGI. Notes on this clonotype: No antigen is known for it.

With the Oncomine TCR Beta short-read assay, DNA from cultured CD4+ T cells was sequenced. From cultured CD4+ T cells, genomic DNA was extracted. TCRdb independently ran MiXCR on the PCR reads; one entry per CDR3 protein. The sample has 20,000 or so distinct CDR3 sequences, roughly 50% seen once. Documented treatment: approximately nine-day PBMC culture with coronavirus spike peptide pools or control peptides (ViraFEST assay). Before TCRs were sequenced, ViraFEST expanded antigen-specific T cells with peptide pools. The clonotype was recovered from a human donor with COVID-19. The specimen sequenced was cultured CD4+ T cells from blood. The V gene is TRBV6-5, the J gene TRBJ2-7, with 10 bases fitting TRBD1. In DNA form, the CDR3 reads TGTGCCAGCAGTTACGGGGGACAGGGGATCCACGAGCAGTACTTC. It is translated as CASSYGGQGIHEQYF.